This is a list of T cell receptor beta chains from one sample in a study of blood T cell repertoires in COVID-19. Profiling relied on immunoSEQ multiplex PCR, and the TCRdb table lists in-frame clones only, not all of them. This table holds tens of thousands of clones, 75% to 90% found once. The sequencing sample was made of peripheral blood. The receptors were gathered from a woman aged 80 or over with active or convalescent COVID-19. The CDR3 runs from the conserved cysteine through the conserved F or W. D genes are given only for firm matches. Some rows have no size entry. The others give once, few or many, or a class for an expanded clone.

V: TRBV11-2; J: TRBJ1-4; size: -; length: 12; D: -; CDR3: CASSLGGDILFF; DNA: TGTGCCAGCAGCTTAGGTGGAGATATACTGTTTTTT
V: TRBV6-5; J: TRBJ1-5; size: -; length: 15; D: TRBD1; CDR3: CASRTGGNGNQPQHF; DNA: TGTGCCAGCAGAACAGGGGGGAACGGCAATCAGCCCCAGCATTTT
V: TRBV7-8; J: TRBJ1-2; size: -; length: 13; D: -; CDR3: CASSLDQAYGYTF; DNA: TGTGCCAGCAGCTTAGACCAGGCCTATGGCTACACCTTC
V: TRBV7-9; J: TRBJ2-3; size: -; length: 19; D: TRBD2; CDR3: CASSLDPAQRGGWTDTQYF; DNA: TGTGCCAGCAGCTTAGATCCCGCCCAGCGGGGGGGCTGGACAGATACGCAGTATTTT
V: TRBV7-3; J: TRBJ2-3; size: -; length: 14; D: TRBD1; CDR3: CASSSQQGADTQYF; DNA: TGTGCCAGCAGCTCACAACAGGGGGCAGATACGCAGTATTTT
V: TRBV4-1; J: TRBJ2-7; size: once; length: 16; D: TRBD2; CDR3: CASSQELAEIFMEQYF; DNA: TGCGCCAGCAGCCAAGAACTAGCGGAGATTTTTATGGAGCAGTACTTC
V: TRBV5-1; J: TRBJ1-2; size: -; length: 14; D: TRBD1; CDR3: CASSESTGGYGYTF; DNA: TGCGCCAGCAGCGAGTCGACAGGGGGCTATGGCTACACCTTC
V: TRBV7-3; J: TRBJ1-3; size: -; length: 16; D: -; CDR3: CASSLVPPGAGNTIYF; DNA: TGTGCCAGCAGCTTAGTCCCCCCAGGGGCTGGAAACACCATATATTTT
V: TRBV6-5; J: TRBJ2-4; size: once; length: 15; D: -; CDR3: CASSYSQSTKNIQYF; DNA: TGTGCCAGCAGTTACTCACAGTCTACCAAAAACATTCAGTACTTC
V: TRBV25-1; J: TRBJ2-1; size: -; length: 14; D: -; CDR3: CASSEMRENNEQFF; DNA: TGTGCCAGCAGTGAAATGAGGGAGAACAATGAGCAGTTCTTC
V: TRBV4-1; J: TRBJ1-2; size: -; length: 13; D: -; CDR3: CASSQETVSGYTF; DNA: TGCGCCAGCAGCCAAGAGACAGTATCGGGCTACACCTTC
V: TRBV6-1; J: TRBJ2-1; size: -; length: 17; D: -; CDR3: CASSVEGGPLSYNEQFF; DNA: TGTGCCAGCAGTGTGGAGGGGGGGCCGCTCTCCTACAATGAGCAGTTCTTC
V: TRBV3-1/TRBV3-2; J: TRBJ2-3; size: -; length: 13; D: -; CDR3: CASSPLATDTQYF; DNA: TGTGCCAGCAGCCCCCTGGCCACAGATACGCAGTATTTT
V: TRBV7-8; J: TRBJ1-5; size: -; length: 13; D: TRBD1; CDR3: CASSFRGNQPQHF; DNA: TGTGCCAGCAGCTTCAGGGGGAATCAGCCCCAGCATTTT
V: TRBV5-1; J: TRBJ1-1; size: few; length: 13; D: -; CDR3: CASSLEPGAKAFF; DNA: TGCGCCAGCAGCTTGGAGCCGGGTGCGAAGGCTTTCTTT
V: TRBV7-3; J: TRBJ2-5; size: -; length: 16; D: TRBD1; CDR3: CASSLPPGQGGETQYF; DNA: TGTGCCAGCAGCTTACCCCCGGGACAGGGTGGTGAGACCCAGTACTTC
V: TRBV5-4; J: TRBJ1-1; size: -; length: 15; D: -; CDR3: CASSLRQQLNTEAFF; DNA: TGTGCCAGCAGCTTAAGACAGCAGCTTAACACTGAAGCTTTCTTT
V: TRBV2; J: TRBJ1-5; size: hyperexpanded; length: 13; D: -; CDR3: CARGLGSNQPQHF; DNA: TGTGCCAGGGGGCTAGGTAGCAATCAGCCCCAGCATTTT
V: TRBV25-1; J: TRBJ1-6; size: -; length: 13; D: -; CDR3: CASGRDYNSPLHF; DNA: TGTGCCAGCGGCCGGGATTATAATTCACCCCTCCACTTT